This T cell receptor beta chain was observed in a study of post-analysis software for immune sequencing data. Study conclusions and caveats: When compared against controls, multiple sclerosis patients showed significantly lower normalized Chao1 diversity. Five TRBV segments were significantly more frequent in patients than in controls. TRBV5-6, TRBV5-1 and TRBV20-1 were among these segments.

V lost 6 bases and J lost 5, with 10 bases in between. In germline, CDR1 is MDHEN, CDR2 SYDVKM. CDR3 size: 12 residues. Unique-molecular-identifier-tagged TCR beta cDNA libraries were used. MiXCR was run by TCRdb on the PCR reads, yielding one entry per CDR3 protein. The sample has approximately 570,000 distinct CDR3 sequences, about 40% seen once; the top ten hold 1.5% to 2%. On this clonotype: Its antigen is as yet unknown.

The sample taken for sequencing was blood. The receptor comes from a girl aged 5-17 years with multiple sclerosis. This rearrangement joins TRBV28 to TRBJ1-2; D remains ambiguous. In DNA, the CDR3 is TGTGCCAGCAGCAAAAGACGGTATGGCTACACCTTC. Its protein product is CASSKRRYGYTF.